Described below is a single T cell receptor (beta chain) sequence and its context. Its antigen is unidentified. Germline-derived CDR1 and CDR2 are SGDLS and YYNGEE. J was trimmed by 6 bases and V by 4 bases; bases with no gene match: 10. The CDR3 is made up of 15 amino acids. These data are taken from a study of CD8+ T cells in alopecia areata. Treatment specified: oral pan-JAK inhibitor, 5-10 mg twice daily. Peripheral blood samples and lesional scalp punch biopsies were obtained from alopecia areata patients. It was cDNA, reverse transcribed from extracted RNA, that served as the sequencing template. TCRdb's table, derived via immunoSEQ multiplex PCR, lists solely in-frame clones and lacks some. Counted here are approximately 180,000 clones, roughly 60% occurring once; the ten biggest clones make up approximately 0.93%. Overall study results and limits: Tofacitinib significantly lowered scalp clonality and expanded CD8+ clones among the top 100.

The V and J genes are TRBV9 and TRBJ1-1; 9 bases agree with TRBD1. The TCR sequence derives from a human donor with alopecia areata. The starting material was CD4+ T cells sorted from blood, obtained at week 24, from a patient treated with tofacitinib. The CDR3 here is CASSTSGGQGAEAFF. For the CDR3, the DNA is TGTGCCAGCAGCACGAGCGGGGGACAGGGAGCTGAAGCTTTCTTT.